The sequence of this T cell receptor beta chain was determined in a study of beta chain features in type 1 diabetes. Study-level points and caveats: Type 1 diabetes patients had TCRB CDR3s that were shorter (moderately but significantly so) in all four CD4+ subsets.

The junction had 6 bases not matched to a gene; V was cut back by 9 bases and J by 5 bases. This CDR3 region has 13 residues. Germline V CDR1 and CDR2: SGHVS, FQNEAQ. This clone has a handful of counts. Antigen unknown. The investigators reverse transcribed all of the isolated RNA, so they sequenced expressed TCRB transcripts. Using immunoSEQ multiplex PCR, the repertoire was profiled, and TCRdb retains in-frame clones only, with some absent. The sample shows some 370,000 clones, 8% to 10% of them seen only once. V and J are TRBV7-8 and TRBJ2-1; 8 nucleotides agree with TRBD2. The sequence was obtained from a man between 25 and 39 years old with type 1 diabetes. The specimen was central memory CD4+ T cells from blood. The CDR3 nucleotides are TGTGCCAGTTTAGCGGGAAGGCACAATGAGCAGTTCTTC. It specifies CASLAGRHNEQFF.